The clone carrying this T cell receptor beta chain occurred a few times. Its antigen is not identified. One end of the junction is discordant with germline, which a read error may explain. With the ViraFEST assay, the study expanded antigen-specific CD4+ T cells using viral peptide pools, then sequenced them. It was after approximately 10 days of culture that CD4+ T cells were isolated. The person was diagnosed with PCR-confirmed SARS-CoV-2 infection between March and December 2020. Days 3 and 7 saw half the medium replaced with IL-2 medium. The CDR3 spans 15 residues. Germline loops: CDR1 SSHAT, CDR2 FNYEAQ (reference sequence). This specimen belongs to a study of vaccination effects on CD4 cells after COVID-19. Overall study results and limits: Among infection- and vaccine-induced clones, marked clonal contraction occurred late after vaccination.

TCRdb keeps only in-frame clones here, not all; method: immunoSEQ multiplex PCR. The table records about 22,000 clones, around 77% of them present only once. This specimen consisted of CD4+ T cells from PBMCs cultured with SARS-CoV-2 spike peptides, obtained before COVID-19 vaccination. This chain connects TRBV7-7 to TRBJ2-7; 7 bases fit TRBD1. The sequence came from a human donor who had a prior SARS-CoV-2 infection. Here the CDR3 reads CASSPLAGGMGEQYF. The CDR3 nucleotides are TGTGCTAGCAGCCCCCTGGCAGGGGGTATGGGCGAGCAGTACTTC.